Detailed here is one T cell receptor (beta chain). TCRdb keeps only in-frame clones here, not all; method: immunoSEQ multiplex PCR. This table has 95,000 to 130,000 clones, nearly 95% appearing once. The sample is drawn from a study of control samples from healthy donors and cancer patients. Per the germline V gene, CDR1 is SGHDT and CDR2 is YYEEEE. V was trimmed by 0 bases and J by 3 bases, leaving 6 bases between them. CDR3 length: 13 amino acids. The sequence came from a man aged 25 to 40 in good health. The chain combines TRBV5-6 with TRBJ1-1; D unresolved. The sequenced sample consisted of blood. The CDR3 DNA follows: TGTGCCAGCAGCTTGGGGGCCCACACTGAAGCTTTCTTT. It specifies CASSLGAHTEAFF. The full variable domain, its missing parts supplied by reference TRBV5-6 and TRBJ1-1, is DAGVTQSPTHLIKTRGQQVTLRCSPKSGHDTVSWYQQALGQGPQFIFQYYEEEERQRGNFPDRFSGHQFPNYSSELNVNALLLGDSALYLCASSLGAHTEAFFGQGTRLTVV.